This TCR beta chain derives from a study of glioma-infiltrating T cells after dendritic cell vaccination. Study-wide background: Dendritic cells derived from monocytes and pulsed with autologous tumor lysate formed the vaccine.

All glioblastoma patients lacked an isocitrate dehydrogenase mutation. Some clones are missing from TCRdb's copy, which holds only in-frame ones; the method was immunoSEQ multiplex PCR. The sample lists 40,000 to 60,000 clones, approximately 83% occurring once. V shed 3 bases and J 1 base; nucleotides not matched to a gene: 10. CDR3 length equals 17 residues. The germline V gene encodes CDR1 SGHRS and CDR2 YFSETQ. Here the sequenced sample was blood, taken before dendritic cell vaccination. This sequence originates from a human donor with glioblastoma. The V gene is TRBV5-1, the J gene TRBJ1-1, with 9 bases identical to TRBD1. DNA for the CDR3: TGCGCCAGCAGCTCGCCCGTGGACAGGGGTTGGAACACTGAAGCTTTCTTT. This encodes CASSSPVDRGWNTEAFF.